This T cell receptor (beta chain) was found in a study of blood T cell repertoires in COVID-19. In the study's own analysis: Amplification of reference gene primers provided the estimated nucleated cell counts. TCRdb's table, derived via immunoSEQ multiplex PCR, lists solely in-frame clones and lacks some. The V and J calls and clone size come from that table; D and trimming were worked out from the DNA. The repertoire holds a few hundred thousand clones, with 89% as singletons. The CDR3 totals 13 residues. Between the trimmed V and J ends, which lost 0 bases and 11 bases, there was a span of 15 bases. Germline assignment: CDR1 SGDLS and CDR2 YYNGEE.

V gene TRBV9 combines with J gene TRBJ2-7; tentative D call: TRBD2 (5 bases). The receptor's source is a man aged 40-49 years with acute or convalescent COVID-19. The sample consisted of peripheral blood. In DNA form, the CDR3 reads TGTGCCAGCAGCGTAGATTATTCGGGAATTGAGTACTTC. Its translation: CASSVDYSGIEYF.